This TCR beta chain was found in a study of cytomegalovirus exposure and HLA in healthy donors. For this clone: Antigen unknown.

PCR primers comprised 60 Vbeta and 13 Jbeta primers. Here immunoSEQ multiplex PCR was the method, and the copy in TCRdb shows in-frame clones only, minus some. This sample has 150,000 to 200,000 clones, with 65% to 80% found just once. Points from the study as a whole: In a later analysis, most CMV-associated TCR beta chains appeared HLA-restricted. Fewer N-insertions than the approximately 700-donor mean were reportedly shown by an Asian-associated ancestry cluster in a later analysis.

The TCR comes from a woman aged 25 to 45 in good health and CMV-seropositive. The source material was PBMCs.

CDR3: CASGRGTGGEKLFF. In DNA form, the CDR3 reads TGTGCCAGCGGGAGAGGGACAGGGGGTGAAAAACTGTTTTTT. This chain uses TRBV28 with TRBJ1-4; 11 bases agree with TRBD1. This CDR3 has 14 residues. The J segment lost 7 bases and the V segment lost 8 bases, leaving 6 bases of the junction unmatched. CDR1 MDHEN and CDR2 SYDVKM come from the germline V gene.